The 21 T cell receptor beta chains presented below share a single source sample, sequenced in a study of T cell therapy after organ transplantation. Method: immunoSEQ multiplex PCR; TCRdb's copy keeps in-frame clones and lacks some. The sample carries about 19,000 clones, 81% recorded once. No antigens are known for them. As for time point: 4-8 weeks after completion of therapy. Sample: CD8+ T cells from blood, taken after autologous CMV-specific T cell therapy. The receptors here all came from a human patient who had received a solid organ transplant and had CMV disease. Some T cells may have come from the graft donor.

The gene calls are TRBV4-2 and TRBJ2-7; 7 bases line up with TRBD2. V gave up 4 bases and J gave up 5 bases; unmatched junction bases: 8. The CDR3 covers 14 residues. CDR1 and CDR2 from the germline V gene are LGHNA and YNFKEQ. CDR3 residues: CASSPGLVLDEQYF. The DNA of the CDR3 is TGTGCCAGCAGCCCCGGACTAGTATTGGACGAGCAGTACTTC.

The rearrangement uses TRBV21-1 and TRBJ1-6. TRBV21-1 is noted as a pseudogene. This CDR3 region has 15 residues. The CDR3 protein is CASSKSGTWNSPLHF. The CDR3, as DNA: TGTGCCAGCAGCAAAAGCGGGACATGGAATTCACCCCTCCACTTT.

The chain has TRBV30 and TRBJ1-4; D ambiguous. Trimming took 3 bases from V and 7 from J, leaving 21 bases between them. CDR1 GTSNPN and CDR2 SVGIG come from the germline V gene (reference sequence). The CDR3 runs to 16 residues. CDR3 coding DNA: TGTGCCTGGAGCGATACGCCAGAAACTGTCGGTGAAAAACTGTTTTTT. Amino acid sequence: CAWSDTPETVGEKLFF. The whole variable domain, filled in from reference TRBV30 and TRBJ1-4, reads SQTIHQWPATLVQPVGSPLSLECTVEGTSNPNLYWYRQAAGRGLQLLFYSVGIGQISSEVPQNLSASRPQDRQFILSSKKLLLSDSGFYLCAWSDTPETVGEKLFFGSGTQLSVL.

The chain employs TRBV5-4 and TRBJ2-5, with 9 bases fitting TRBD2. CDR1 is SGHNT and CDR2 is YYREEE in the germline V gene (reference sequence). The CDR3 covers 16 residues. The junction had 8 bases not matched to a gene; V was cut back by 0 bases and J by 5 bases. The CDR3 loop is CASSLGSGGPFETQYF. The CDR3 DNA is TGTGCCAGCAGCTTGGGGAGCGGGGGGCCTTTCGAGACCCAGTACTTC.

The CDR3 sequence: CSVSPSSTGNEQFF. The CDR3 nucleotides are TGCAGCGTTTCTCCGTCGTCTACAGGGAATGAGCAGTTCTTC. This sequence joins TRBV29-1 and TRBJ2-1, with a tentative D call TRBD1 (6 bases). The CDR3 contains 14 residues. Germline assignment: CDR1 SQVTM and CDR2 ANQGSEA. Trimming left V 5 bases short and J 7 bases short, with 18 bases between.

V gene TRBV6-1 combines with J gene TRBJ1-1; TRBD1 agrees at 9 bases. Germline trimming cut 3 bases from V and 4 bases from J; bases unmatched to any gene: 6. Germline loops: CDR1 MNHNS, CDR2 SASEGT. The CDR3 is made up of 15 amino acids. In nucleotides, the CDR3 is TGTGCCAGCAGTGATCGACAGGGGGGCCTCACTGAAGCTTTCTTT. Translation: CASSDRQGGLTEAFF.

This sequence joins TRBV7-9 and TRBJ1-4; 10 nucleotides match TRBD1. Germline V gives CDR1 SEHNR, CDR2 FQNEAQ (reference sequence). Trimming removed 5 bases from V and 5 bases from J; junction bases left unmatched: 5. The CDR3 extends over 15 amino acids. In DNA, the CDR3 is TGTGCCAGCAGCCCCAGGGACAGGGGAAATGAAAAACTGTTTTTT. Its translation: CASSPRDRGNEKLFF. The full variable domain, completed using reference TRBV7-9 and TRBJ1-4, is DTGVSQNPRHKITKRGQNVTFRCDPISEHNRLYWYRQTLGQGPEFLTYFQNEAQLEKSRLLSDRFSAERPKGSFSTLEIQRTEQGDSAMYLCASSPRDRGNEKLFFGSGTQLSVL.

CDR3 sequence (DNA): TGTGCCAGCAGCTTAGAAGGGGGAGCAGATACGCAGTATTTT. Its translation is CASSLEGGADTQYF. This chain joins TRBV7-7 and TRBJ2-3; tentative D call: TRBD1 (6 bases). The V end lost 1 base, the J end lost 4 bases, and 9 bases lay between the germline ends. Looked up from germline, CDR1 is SSHAT and CDR2 is FNYEAQ (reference sequence). There are 14 residues in the CDR3.

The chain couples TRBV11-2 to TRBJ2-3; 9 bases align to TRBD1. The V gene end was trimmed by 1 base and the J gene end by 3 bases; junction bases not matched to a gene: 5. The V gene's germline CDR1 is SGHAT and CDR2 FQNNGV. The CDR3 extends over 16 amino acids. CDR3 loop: CASSLAPDRGTDTQYF. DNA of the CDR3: TGTGCCAGCAGCTTAGCGCCGGACAGGGGAACAGATACGCAGTATTTT.

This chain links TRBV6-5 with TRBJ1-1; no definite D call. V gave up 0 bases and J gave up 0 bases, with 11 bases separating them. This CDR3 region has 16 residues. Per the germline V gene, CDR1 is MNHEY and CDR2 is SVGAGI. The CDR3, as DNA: TGTGCCAGCAGTTACTCGATCGGGGAAATGAACACTGAAGCTTTCTTT. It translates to CASSYSIGEMNTEAFF.

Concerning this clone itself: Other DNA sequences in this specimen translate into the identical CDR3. CDR3 nucleotide sequence: TGTGCCAGCAGTGACTCGTCAGGGGGCACAGATACGCAGTATTTT. Protein sequence: CASSDSSGGTDTQYF. This sequence joins TRBV6-4 and TRBJ2-3; TRBD1 is a possible D gene (6 bases). Deletions cut 0 bases from V and 1 base from J, with 8 bases between. CDR1 MRHNA and CDR2 SNTAGT come from the germline V gene. The CDR3 loop spans 15 amino acids.

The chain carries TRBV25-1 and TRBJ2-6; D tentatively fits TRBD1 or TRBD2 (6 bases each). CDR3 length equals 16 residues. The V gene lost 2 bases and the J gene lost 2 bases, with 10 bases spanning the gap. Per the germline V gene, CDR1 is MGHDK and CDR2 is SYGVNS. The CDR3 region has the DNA TGTGCCAGCAGTGAAAGGGGGGCTCCTGGGGCCAACGTCCTGACTTTC. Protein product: CASSERGAPGANVLTF.

Here the CDR3 DNA reads TGCGCCAGCAGCTATTACAGCAATGAGCAGTTCTTC. Protein product: CASSYYSNEQFF. The gene calls are TRBV5-1 and TRBJ2-1, with unresolved D. CDR1 and CDR2 (germline): SGHRS, YFSETQ. V lost 3 bases, J lost 6 bases, and 7 bases lay in between. The CDR3 contains 12 residues.

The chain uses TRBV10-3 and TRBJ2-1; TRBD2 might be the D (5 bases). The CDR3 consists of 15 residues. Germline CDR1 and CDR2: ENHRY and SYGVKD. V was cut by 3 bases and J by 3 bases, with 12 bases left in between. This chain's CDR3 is CAISEEGTVYNEQFF. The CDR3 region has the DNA TGTGCCATCAGTGAAGAGGGCACGGTCTACAATGAGCAGTTCTTC.

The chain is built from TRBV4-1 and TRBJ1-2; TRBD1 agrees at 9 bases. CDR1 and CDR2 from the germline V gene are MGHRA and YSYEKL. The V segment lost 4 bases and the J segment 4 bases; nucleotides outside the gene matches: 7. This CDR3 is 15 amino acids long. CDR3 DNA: TGCGCCAGCAGCCCCGGGACAGGGTTTTTCTATGGCTACACCTTC. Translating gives CASSPGTGFFYGYTF.

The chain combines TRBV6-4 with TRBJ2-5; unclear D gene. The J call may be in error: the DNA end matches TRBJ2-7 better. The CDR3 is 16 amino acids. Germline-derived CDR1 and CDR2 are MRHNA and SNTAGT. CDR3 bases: TGTGCCAGCAGTGACGAGACGGGCAGTTTCTCCTACGAGCAGTACTTC. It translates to CASSDETGSFSYEQYF.

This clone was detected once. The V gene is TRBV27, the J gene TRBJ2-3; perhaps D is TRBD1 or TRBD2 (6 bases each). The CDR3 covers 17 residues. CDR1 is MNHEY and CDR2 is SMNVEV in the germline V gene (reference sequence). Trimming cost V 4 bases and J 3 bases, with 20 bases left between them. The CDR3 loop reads CASSSLRGVLETDTQYF. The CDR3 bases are TGTGCCAGCAGTTCCCTAAGGGGGGTTTTGGAGACAGATACGCAGTATTTT.

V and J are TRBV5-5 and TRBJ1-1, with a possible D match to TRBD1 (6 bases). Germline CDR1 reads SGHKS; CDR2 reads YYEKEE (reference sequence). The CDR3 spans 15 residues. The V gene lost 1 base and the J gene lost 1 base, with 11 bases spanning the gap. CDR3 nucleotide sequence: TGTGCCAGCAGCTTGTACGGCAGGGGGAACACTGAAGCTTTCTTT. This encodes CASSLYGRGNTEAFF.

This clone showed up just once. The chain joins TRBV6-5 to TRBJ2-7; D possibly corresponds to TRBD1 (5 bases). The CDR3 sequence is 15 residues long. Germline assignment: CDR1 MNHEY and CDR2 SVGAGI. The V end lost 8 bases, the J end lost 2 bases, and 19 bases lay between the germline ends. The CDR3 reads CASSNLQDGAYEQYF. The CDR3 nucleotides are TGTGCCAGCTCTAATCTACAGGACGGAGCCTACGAGCAGTACTTC.

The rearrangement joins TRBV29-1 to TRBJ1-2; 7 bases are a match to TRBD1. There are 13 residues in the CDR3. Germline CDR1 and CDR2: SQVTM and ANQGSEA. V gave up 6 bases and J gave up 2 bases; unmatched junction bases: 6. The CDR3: CSVPRGSNYGYTF. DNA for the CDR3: TGCAGCGTCCCCAGGGGGTCGAACTATGGCTACACCTTC.

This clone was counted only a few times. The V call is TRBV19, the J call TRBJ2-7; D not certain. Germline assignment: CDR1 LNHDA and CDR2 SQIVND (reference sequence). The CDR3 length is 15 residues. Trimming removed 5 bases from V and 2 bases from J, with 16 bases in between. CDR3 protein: CASSPLGQSTYEQYF. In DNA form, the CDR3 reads TGTGCCAGTAGTCCTTTAGGGCAGAGCACCTACGAGCAGTACTTC.